Below are 10 T cell receptor beta chains sequenced from a single sample in a study of blood T cell repertoires in COVID-19. Measured with immunoSEQ multiplex PCR; TCRdb has only the in-frame clones, and not every one. The table includes fewer than 50,000 clones, 84% detected once. The sequenced sample was peripheral blood. The receptors derive from a human donor in a cohort sampled during active COVID-19.

The chain has TRBV25-1 and TRBJ1-5; D ambiguous. Germline lookup yields CDR1 MGHDK and CDR2 SYGVNS. The CDR3 consists of 15 residues. Trimming pared 2 bases from V and 3 bases from J, leaving 11 bases between. CDR3 in DNA: TGTGCCAGCAGTGAAAGGAAGAGGCCCAATCAGCCCCAGCATTTT. It translates to CASSERKRPNQPQHF.

V gene TRBV2 combines with J gene TRBJ1-5, with 7 bases fitting TRBD1. The CDR3 is 14 residues long. V lost 5 bases and J lost 1; bases outside the gene matches: 2. CDR1 and CDR2 (germline): SNHLY, FYNNEI. In DNA, the CDR3 is TGTGCCAGCAGTTGGGGACAGAGCAATCAGCCCCAGCATTTT. Protein: CASSWGQSNQPQHF.

CDR3 sequence: CASSISGIGVETQYF. The DNA for the CDR3 is TGTGCCAGCAGCATAAGCGGGATCGGGGTGGAGACCCAGTACTTC. The V and J genes are TRBV7-9 and TRBJ2-5; 7 nucleotides align to TRBD2. Trimming cost V 5 bases and J 5 bases; bases outside gene matches: 11. The CDR3 is 15 residues long. Germline CDR1 is SEHNR and CDR2 is FQNEAQ (reference sequence).

In DNA form, the CDR3 reads TGTGCCACCAGTGATTTTAGGACAGCAACCTACAATGAGCAGTTCTTC. Translated: CATSDFRTATYNEQFF. This chain links TRBV24-1 with TRBJ2-1; tentative D call: TRBD1 (6 bases). V was cut by 1 base and J by 2 bases, with 11 bases left in between. The CDR3 runs 16 residues. In germline, CDR1 is KGHDR, CDR2 SFDVKD.

The chain combines TRBV11-2 with TRBJ2-1; 14 positions agree with TRBD2. The trim removed 6 bases at V and 7 bases at J, leaving 5 bases unmatched. The CDR3 contains 15 residues. The germline V gene encodes CDR1 SGHAT and CDR2 FQNNGV. CDR3 loop: CASRGTSGRRNEQFF. CDR3 nucleotide sequence: TGTGCCAGCAGAGGGACTAGCGGGAGACGAAATGAGCAGTTCTTC.

CDR3 residues: CASRDRGITDTQYF. CDR3 sequence (DNA): TGCGCCAGCAGGGACAGGGGGATCACAGATACGCAGTATTTT. The V and J genes are TRBV5-1 and TRBJ2-3; 10 bases line up with TRBD1. The germline gives CDR1 SGHRS, CDR2 YFSETQ. After removal of 5 bases from V and 2 bases from J, the junction contained 2 bases not matched to a gene. The CDR3 is 14 amino acids.

This chain uses TRBV19 with TRBJ2-1; 7 bases agree with TRBD1. The CDR3 totals 14 residues. CDR1 is LNHDA and CDR2 is SQIVND in the germline V gene (reference sequence). The ends lost 7 bases at V and 3 bases at J; junction bases unmatched: 6. CDR3 sequence reads: CASIQGESYNEQFF. Written as DNA, the CDR3 is TGTGCCAGTATCCAGGGGGAGAGCTACAATGAGCAGTTCTTC.

The chain uses TRBV10-3 and TRBJ1-1; a possible D gene is TRBD1 (5 bases). CDR1 and CDR2 (germline): ENHRY, SYGVKD. This CDR3 region has 14 residues. V lost 7 bases and J 0 bases, leaving 12 bases between the germline ends. The CDR3 loop is CAIKQTALNTEAFF. The CDR3 DNA reads as TGTGCCATCAAACAGACAGCCTTGAACACTGAAGCTTTCTTT.

The chain uses TRBV4-1 and TRBJ2-1; 8 bases are a match to TRBD2. The germline CDR1 and CDR2 sequences are MGHRA and YSYEKL. J was trimmed by 8 bases and V by 1 base; bases with no gene match: 10. This CDR3 has 16 residues. The CDR3, as DNA: TGCGCCAGCAGCCAAGTCCCGATAGCGGGAAGGGATGAGCAGTTCTTC. Translation gives CASSQVPIAGRDEQFF.

This chain connects TRBV5-4 to TRBJ1-2; 7 bases fit TRBD1. CDR3 length: 17 residues. Losses at the gene ends were 4 bases for V and 5 bases for J; bases not matched to a gene: 17. Germline lookup yields CDR1 SGHNT and CDR2 YYREEE (reference sequence). CDR3: CASSAVQGPGFEYGYTF. The CDR3 DNA sequence: TGTGCCAGCAGCGCGGTACAGGGGCCTGGCTTTGAGTATGGCTACACCTTC.